Each of the 5 T cell receptor beta chains below was sequenced from the same sample in a study of blood T cells in healthy people across ages. Primers used in a second PCR of about 7 to 11 cycles were a sample-barcoded 5' primer and a J-beta primer mix. One entry per CDR3 protein, called by TCRdb with MiXCR from the 5' RACE reads. The data contain around 500,000 distinct CDR3 sequences, roughly a quarter of them singletons. This same sample was also taken into another study, of T cells of mothers and their children.

The specimen sequenced was blood. All receptors come from a boy between 2 and 15 years old in good health.

There are a few counts of this clonotype. The chain recombines TRBV7-6 with TRBJ1-6; 10 bases map to TRBD1. Germline V lookup: CDR1 SGHVS, CDR2 FNYEAQ. The CDR3 loop spans 15 amino acids. Losses at the gene ends were 6 bases for V and 6 bases for J; bases not matched to a gene: 5. CDR3 nucleotide sequence: TGTGCCAGCAGTCCTAGGACAGGGGGTAATTCACCCCTCCACTTT. It yields the protein CASSPRTGGNSPLHF.

This clonotype was detected a few times. The rearrangement joins TRBV6-5 to TRBJ1-6, with D hard to call. V shed 7 bases and J shed 6 bases, with 13 bases lying between them. This CDR3 comprises 14 residues. The V gene's germline CDR1 is MNHEY and CDR2 SVGAGI. The CDR3 reads CASNPYYSNSPLHF. In DNA, the CDR3 is TGTGCCAGCAACCCTTATTATTCTAATTCACCCCTCCACTTT.

The chain employs TRBV27 and TRBJ2-7; D remains ambiguous. The CDR3 has 17 amino acids. The V end lost 4 bases, the J end lost 2 bases, and 21 bases lay between the germline ends. Germline lookup yields CDR1 MNHEY and CDR2 SMNVEV (reference sequence). The CDR3 spells CASSSGRALVTPYEQYF. Here the CDR3 DNA reads TGTGCCAGCAGTTCTGGACGGGCCCTGGTAACCCCCTACGAGCAGTACTTC.

This clonotype occurred a few times. The CDR3 DNA reads as TGTGCACAACTTTCCCCCACGAATACAGGGCCTGGGTACACCTTC. Translating it yields CAQLSPTNTGPGYTF. The chain is built from TRBV30 and TRBJ1-2; the D gene is possibly TRBD1 (6 bases). This CDR3 is 15 amino acids long. Germline V gene sequence: CDR1 GTSNPN, CDR2 SVGIG (reference sequence).

V and J are TRBV11-1 and TRBJ2-7; D ambiguous. The length of the CDR3 is 12 residues. Germline assignment: CDR1 SGHAT and CDR2 FQDESV (reference sequence). Deletions cut 2 bases from V and 3 bases from J, with 5 bases between. CDR3 nucleotide sequence: TGTGCCAGCAGCTTAAAAAACTACGAGCAGTACTTC. Protein sequence: CASSLKNYEQYF.